A selection of T cell receptor beta chains follows, all from one sample in a study of blood T cell repertoires in COVID-19. Assay used: immunoSEQ multiplex PCR; TCRdb lists only in-frame clones, some missing. The data show some 190,000 clones, approximately 88% seen once. The source material was PBMCs or T cells enriched from blood (not recorded which). Every receptor here comes from a woman under 40 who had recovered from COVID-19. The CDR3 runs from the conserved cysteine through the conserved F or W. Fields, in order: J gene, clone size, D gene, V gene, CDR3 protein, CDR3 DNA. A D gene is named only where the DNA matches it firmly. Where a row states a size, it is once, few, many or the class of an expanded clone; other rows omit it.

J gene: TRBJ2-5
clone size: -
D gene: TRBD1
V gene: TRBV11-2
CDR3 protein: CASSPRRDRAGDETQYF
CDR3 DNA: TGTGCCAGCAGCCCCCGCCGGGACAGGGCCGGGGATGAGACCCAGTACTTC

J gene: TRBJ2-3
clone size: -
D gene: TRBD2
V gene: TRBV7-2
CDR3 protein: CASSLFSGSPPTDTQYF
CDR3 DNA: TGTGCCAGCAGCTTATTTAGCGGGAGCCCCCCCACAGATACGCAGTATTTT

J gene: TRBJ1-4
clone size: -
D gene: -
V gene: TRBV5-4
CDR3 protein: CATGDKTNEKLFF
CDR3 DNA: TGTGCCACCGGGGACAAAACTAATGAAAAACTGTTTTTT

J gene: TRBJ2-3
clone size: -
D gene: TRBD2
V gene: TRBV10-3
CDR3 protein: CAISELAGGPDTQYF
CDR3 DNA: TGTGCCATCAGTGAGTTAGCGGGGGGACCAGATACGCAGTATTTT

J gene: TRBJ1-2
clone size: -
D gene: TRBD1
V gene: TRBV10-3
CDR3 protein: CAISGPTGGYGYTF
CDR3 DNA: TGTGCCATCAGTGGCCCGACAGGGGGCTATGGCTACACCTTC

J gene: TRBJ1-1
clone size: -
D gene: TRBD1
V gene: TRBV29-1
CDR3 protein: CSVVSADRGGTEAFF
CDR3 DNA: TGCAGCGTTGTCTCAGCCGACAGGGGAGGCACTGAAGCTTTCTTT

J gene: TRBJ2-1
clone size: -
D gene: TRBD2
V gene: TRBV7-3
CDR3 protein: CASRSTSGSVHEQFF
CDR3 DNA: TGTGCCAGCAGATCGACTAGCGGGAGTGTCCATGAGCAGTTCTTC

J gene: TRBJ2-1
clone size: -
D gene: TRBD2
V gene: TRBV7-8
CDR3 protein: CASSPPFGGRGNEQFF
CDR3 DNA: TGTGCCAGCAGCCCCCCGTTTGGCGGGAGAGGCAATGAGCAGTTCTTC

J gene: TRBJ2-1
clone size: -
D gene: -
V gene: TRBV29-1
CDR3 protein: CSVLGQNYNEQFF
CDR3 DNA: TGCAGCGTCCTCGGACAGAATTACAATGAGCAGTTCTTC

J gene: TRBJ1-2
clone size: -
D gene: -
V gene: TRBV29-1
CDR3 protein: CSVATPNYGYTF
CDR3 DNA: TGCAGCGTTGCGACACCTAACTATGGCTACACCTTC

J gene: TRBJ2-1
clone size: -
D gene: TRBD2
V gene: TRBV7-2
CDR3 protein: CASSLTIAGGNNEQFF
CDR3 DNA: TGTGCCAGCAGCTTAACTATAGCGGGAGGGAACAATGAGCAGTTCTTC

J gene: TRBJ2-5
clone size: -
D gene: -
V gene: TRBV6-1
CDR3 protein: CASSELSPYQETQYF
CDR3 DNA: TGTGCCAGCAGTGAATTATCCCCGTACCAAGAGACCCAGTACTTC

J gene: TRBJ1-1
clone size: -
D gene: TRBD1
V gene: TRBV28
CDR3 protein: CASRFRGLNEAFF
CDR3 DNA: TGTGCCAGCAGATTTAGGGGGCTTAATGAAGCTTTCTTT

J gene: TRBJ2-7
clone size: few
D gene: -
V gene: TRBV7-9
CDR3 protein: CASSPPSGSSYEQYF
CDR3 DNA: TGTGCCAGCAGCCCTCCGTCGGGGAGCTCCTACGAGCAGTACTTC

J gene: TRBJ1-1
clone size: -
D gene: -
V gene: TRBV11-2
CDR3 protein: CASRLLRGNTEAFF
CDR3 DNA: TGTGCCAGCAGGTTACTCAGGGGAAACACTGAAGCTTTCTTT

J gene: TRBJ1-3
clone size: few
D gene: -
V gene: TRBV9
CDR3 protein: CASSVAGAGNTIYF
CDR3 DNA: TGTGCCAGCAGCGTAGCAGGGGCCGGAAACACCATATATTTT

J gene: TRBJ2-7
clone size: -
D gene: TRBD1
V gene: TRBV27
CDR3 protein: CASSLGTVHYEQYF
CDR3 DNA: TGTGCCAGCAGTCTCGGGACAGTGCATTACGAGCAGTACTTC

J gene: TRBJ2-7
clone size: few
D gene: -
V gene: TRBV7-2
CDR3 protein: CASSFQRLYF
CDR3 DNA: TGTGCCAGCAGCTTCCAGCGGCTGTACTTC

J gene: TRBJ2-7
clone size: -
D gene: TRBD2
V gene: TRBV11-2
CDR3 protein: CASSSTFLVAGGYEQYF
CDR3 DNA: TGTGCCAGCAGCTCTACCTTCTTGGTAGCGGGAGGTTACGAGCAGTACTTC

J gene: TRBJ1-2
clone size: -
D gene: TRBD1
V gene: TRBV27
CDR3 protein: CASRPGTGDYGYTF
CDR3 DNA: TGTGCCAGCAGACCTGGGACAGGGGACTATGGCTACACCTTC

J gene: TRBJ1-1
clone size: once
D gene: -
V gene: TRBV24-1
CDR3 protein: CAQNTEAFF
CDR3 DNA: TGTGCTCAAAACACTGAAGCTTTCTTT

J gene: TRBJ2-3
clone size: -
D gene: -
V gene: TRBV2
CDR3 protein: CASSPKPEEASTDTQYF
CDR3 DNA: TGTGCCAGCAGCCCCAAACCTGAGGAAGCTAGCACAGATACGCAGTATTTT

J gene: TRBJ1-6
clone size: -
D gene: -
V gene: TRBV18
CDR3 protein: CASSPSGQGQGSPLHF
CDR3 DNA: TGTGCCAGCTCACCGTCGGGTCAGGGGCAGGGCTCACCCCTCCACTTT

J gene: TRBJ1-5
clone size: once
D gene: -
V gene: TRBV5-1
CDR3 protein: CASSEGWGHQPQHF
CDR3 DNA: TGCGCCAGCAGCGAGGGATGGGGGCATCAGCCCCAGCATTTT

J gene: TRBJ1-5
clone size: -
D gene: TRBD1
V gene: TRBV18
CDR3 protein: CASSPEQGVSQPQHF
CDR3 DNA: TGTGCCAGCTCACCCGAACAGGGGGTTTCCCAGCCCCAGCATTTT

J gene: TRBJ1-2
clone size: once
D gene: -
V gene: TRBV6-5
CDR3 protein: CASSYSGRANYGYTF
CDR3 DNA: TGTGCCAGCAGTTACTCCGGCAGGGCAAACTATGGCTACACCTTC

J gene: TRBJ1-1
clone size: -
D gene: -
V gene: TRBV6-5
CDR3 protein: CASTPRGGGTEAFF
CDR3 DNA: TGTGCCAGCACCCCCCGGGGAGGGGGCACTGAAGCTTTCTTT

J gene: TRBJ1-3
clone size: -
D gene: TRBD1
V gene: TRBV28
CDR3 protein: CASSSPGQRKQDPRNTIYF
CDR3 DNA: TGTGCCAGCAGTTCCCCGGGACAGCGGAAACAGGATCCGAGAAACACCATATATTTT

J gene: TRBJ1-2
clone size: -
D gene: -
V gene: TRBV10-3
CDR3 protein: CAITKGLAEGYGYTF
CDR3 DNA: TGTGCCATCACCAAGGGGCTAGCGGAGGGCTATGGCTACACCTTC

J gene: TRBJ1-1
clone size: -
D gene: -
V gene: TRBV3-1/TRBV3-2
CDR3 protein: CASSQAPDSRNTEAFF
CDR3 DNA: TGTGCCAGCAGCCAAGCCCCGGACAGCAGAAACACTGAAGCTTTCTTT

J gene: TRBJ2-5
clone size: -
D gene: -
V gene: TRBV5-8
CDR3 protein: CASRKSYQETQYF
CDR3 DNA: TGTGCCAGCAGGAAAAGCTACCAAGAGACCCAGTACTTC

J gene: TRBJ1-1
clone size: -
D gene: -
V gene: TRBV14
CDR3 protein: CASSLTGDTEAFF
CDR3 DNA: TGTGCCAGCAGCCTAACGGGGGACACTGAAGCTTTCTTT

J gene: TRBJ1-2
clone size: -
D gene: -
V gene: TRBV29-1
CDR3 protein: CSVSHRAGYTF
CDR3 DNA: TGCAGCGTTTCTCACAGGGCGGGCTACACCTTC

J gene: TRBJ1-6
clone size: few
D gene: -
V gene: TRBV5-1
CDR3 protein: CASSLEGGSSPLHF
CDR3 DNA: TGCGCCAGCAGCTTGGAAGGGGGAAGCTCACCCCTCCACTTT

J gene: TRBJ2-6
clone size: -
D gene: -
V gene: TRBV23-1
CDR3 protein: CASSQPRRLNTGANVLTF
CDR3 DNA: TGCGCCAGCAGCCAGCCGAGGAGACTCAATACTGGGGCCAACGTCCTGACTTTC

J gene: TRBJ1-1
clone size: -
D gene: -
V gene: TRBV3-1/TRBV3-2
CDR3 protein: CASSHWGGNTEAFF
CDR3 DNA: TGTGCCAGCAGCCACTGGGGCGGGAACACTGAAGCTTTCTTT